The 29 T cell receptor beta chains given below trace back to one sample, sequenced in a study of shared clonotypes between healthy human individuals. The table came from immunoSEQ multiplex PCR; TCRdb's copy has only in-frame clones and leaves some out. This sample has 780,000 or so clones, with roughly two thirds found just once. Sequences were obtained from memory CD4+ T cells sorted from blood. Subset specified: CD45RA-negative fraction. Every receptor here comes from a woman aged 25 to 39 in good health.

This clone was seen a handful of times. This chain joins TRBV7-9 and TRBJ2-7; D is perhaps TRBD1 (6 bases). Trimming took 5 bases from V and 9 from J, leaving 14 bases between them. The CDR3 totals 12 residues. Germline V gene sequence: CDR1 SEHNR, CDR2 FQNEAQ (reference sequence). CDR3 sequence: CASSPPGAAQYF. CDR3 sequence (DNA): TGTGCCAGCAGCCCCCCAGGGGCAGCGCAGTACTTC.

The chain recombines TRBV30 with TRBJ2-7; tentative D call: TRBD2 (5 bases). This CDR3 region has 14 residues. The V and J ends lost 0 bases and 6 bases respectively, with 15 bases between them. Per the germline V gene, CDR1 is GTSNPN and CDR2 is SVGIG (reference sequence). The CDR3 sequence is CAWSVSLEGGEQYF. The DNA for the CDR3 is TGTGCCTGGAGTGTATCCCTGGAAGGAGGCGAGCAGTACTTC.

V and J are TRBV28 and TRBJ2-1, with a weak D call TRBD1 (6 bases). This CDR3 has 16 residues. The germline V gene encodes CDR1 MDHEN and CDR2 SYDVKM. V was trimmed by 4 bases and J by 14 bases, leaving 27 bases between them. The CDR3 DNA reads TGTGCCAGCAGTTCCTTGGGGACAACTAGTCCCCACGAAGAGTTCTTC. Encoded protein: CASSSLGTTSPHEEFF.

The chain combines TRBV5-1 with TRBJ2-5; the D gene is possibly TRBD1 (5 bases). The V end was cut by 5 bases, the J end by 3 bases, with 14 bases between. The CDR3 has 14 amino acids. From germline, CDR1 is SGHRS and CDR2 YFSETQ. The CDR3 region has the DNA TGCGCCAGCAGTGTCACAGGTCGCGAAGAGACCCAGTACTTC. Translated: CASSVTGREETQYF.

J is TRBJ2-1 and V is TRBV9; weak D call: TRBD2 (5 bases). CDR1 is SGDLS, CDR2 YYNGEE, per germline. V was pared by 0 bases and J by 3 bases, with 16 bases between. This CDR3 contains 17 residues. The CDR3 DNA sequence: TGTGCCAGCAGCGTAGAAGTAACGGGATGGATCTACAATGAGCAGTTCTTC. Protein: CASSVEVTGWIYNEQFF. The full variable domain, in which reference TRBV9 and TRBJ2-1 provide the parts outside the CDR3, is DSGVTQTPKHLITATGQRVTLRCSPRSGDLSVYWYQQSLDQGLQFLIQYYNGEERAKGNILERFSAQQFPDLHSELNLSSLELGDSALYFCASSVEVTGWIYNEQFFGPGTRLTVL.

This sequence joins TRBV18 and TRBJ2-2; possibly TRBD2 for D (7 bases). V shed 3 bases and J shed 6 bases, with 14 bases lying between them. The CDR3 runs to 15 residues. From germline, CDR1 is KGHSH and CDR2 LQKENI. Here the CDR3 DNA reads TGTGCCAGCTCACCCATGGACAGCGGGGCCGGGGAGCTGTTTTTT. Encoded protein: CASSPMDSGAGELFF. The full variable domain, completed using reference TRBV18 and TRBJ2-2, is NAGVMQNPRHLVRRRGQEARLRCSPMKGHSHVYWYRQLPEEGLKFMVYLQKENIIDESGMPKERFSAEFPKEGPSILRIQQVVRGDSAAYFCASSPMDSGAGELFFGEGSRLTVL.

The chain uses TRBV2 and TRBJ2-7; no clear D. The CDR3 length is 13 residues. V lost 4 bases and J 5 bases, leaving 12 bases between the germline ends. The germline V gene has CDR1 SNHLY and CDR2 FYNNEI. The CDR3 here is CASSARLGNEQYF. In DNA form, the CDR3 reads TGTGCCAGCAGTGCGAGACTGGGAAACGAGCAGTACTTC.

A single count supports this clone. The chain is built from TRBV19 and TRBJ1-2; 9 bases fit TRBD1. V gave up 6 bases and J gave up 6 bases; unmatched junction bases: 14. There are 16 residues in the CDR3. CDR1 LNHDA and CDR2 SQIVND come from the germline V gene (reference sequence). In DNA form, the CDR3 reads TGTGCCAGTAGACCACTCGCCGGGACAGGGATAAATGGCTACACCTTC. This gives the protein CASRPLAGTGINGYTF.

There are a few counts of this clone. The chain is built from TRBV18 and TRBJ2-7; 8 positions match TRBD2. V dropped 6 bases and J dropped 4; count of bases not matched to a gene: 11. CDR1 is KGHSH, CDR2 LQKENI, per germline. This CDR3 spans 15 amino acids. The CDR3 loop is CASSLNSGIGYEQYF. The CDR3 DNA is TGTGCCAGCTCTCTTAATAGCGGGATAGGGTACGAGCAGTACTTC.

This clone has more than one count but fewer than ten. V gene TRBV2 combines with J gene TRBJ2-7, with 15 bases lining up with TRBD2. The CDR3 spans 17 residues. V was pared by 8 bases and J by 1 base, with 9 bases of the junction left unmatched. CDR1 is SNHLY and CDR2 is FYNNEI in the germline V gene. The CDR3 is CASGGLAGGFMSYEQYF. In DNA form, the CDR3 reads TGTGCCAGCGGGGGACTAGCGGGAGGATTTATGTCCTACGAGCAGTACTTC.

This clone was found many times. J is TRBJ2-2 and V is TRBV2; 8 nucleotides line up with TRBD1. Germline CDR1 SNHLY, CDR2 FYNNEI. The CDR3 consists of 15 residues. The V and J ends lost 7 bases and 6 bases, in that order; junction bases with no gene match: 10. The CDR3 region has the DNA TGTGCCAGCAAACCGGGACAGGTTCATCCCGGGGAGCTGTTTTTT. It codes for CASKPGQVHPGELFF.

The V call is TRBV11-3, the J call TRBJ2-2; 10 bases are a match to TRBD2. The J segment lost 7 bases and the V segment lost 2 bases, leaving 13 bases of the junction unmatched. Looked up from germline, CDR1 is SGHNT and CDR2 is YENEEA. The CDR3 is 18 residues long. The chain's CDR3 is CASSLLASGRAVYGELFF. The CDR3 nucleotides are TGTGCCAGCAGCTTACTCGCCAGCGGGAGGGCCGTTTACGGGGAGCTGTTTTTT.

The chain has TRBV19 and TRBJ2-7; no clear D. Between the trimmed V and J ends, which lost 5 bases and 0 bases, there was a span of 11 bases. CDR1 is LNHDA and CDR2 is SQIVND in the germline V gene (reference sequence). CDR3 length: 14 residues. The CDR3 loop is CASSSSTDSYEQYF. The CDR3 DNA reads TGTGCCAGTAGTTCCTCGACGGACTCCTACGAGCAGTACTTC.

The rearrangement links TRBV14 to TRBJ2-1, with 8 nucleotides matching TRBD1. CDR1 and CDR2 (germline): SGHDN, FVKESK. This CDR3 has 15 amino acids. With 5 bases clipped from V and 1 base from J, the junction kept 4 bases outside the gene matches. In DNA, the CDR3 is TGTGCCAGCAGCAGGGACAGGAGGTCCTACAATGAGCAGTTCTTC. Its translation is CASSRDRRSYNEQFF.

This chain joins TRBV27 and TRBJ2-5, with TRBD1 as a possible D gene (6 bases). From germline, CDR1 is MNHEY and CDR2 SMNVEV (reference sequence). The CDR3 extends over 15 amino acids. Trimming took off 4 bases at V and 6 bases at J, with 18 bases between the two ends. CDR3: CASSWNTGSEQTQYF. CDR3 coding DNA: TGTGCCAGCAGTTGGAATACAGGGAGTGAACAGACCCAGTACTTC.

This clone was counted at least ten times. V usage is TRBV21-1 and J usage is TRBJ1-1. TRBV21-1 is labeled a pseudogene. The CDR3 is made up of 15 amino acids. This CDR3 reads CASSLGGRLNTEAFF. The CDR3, as DNA: TGTGCCAGCAGCCTTGGGGGACGGCTGAACACTGAAGCTTTCTTT.

The CDR3 DNA reads TGCGCCAGCAGCCCCCATGATTCTAATGAAAAACTGTTTTTT. Residues: CASSPHDSNEKLFF. The chain has TRBV4-1 and TRBJ1-4; D gene uncertain. Germline lookup yields CDR1 MGHRA and CDR2 YSYEKL. This CDR3 is 14 amino acids long. V shed 4 bases and J shed 3 bases, with 9 bases lying between them.

This clone was picked up one time. V usage is TRBV18 and J usage is TRBJ2-1, with TRBD2 identical over 10 bases. CDR3 size: 16 residues. J lost 6 bases, V lost 0 bases, and 5 bases had no gene match. Germline-derived CDR1 and CDR2 are KGHSH and LQKENI. This CDR3 reads CASSPPTSGRANEQFF. The CDR3 nucleotides are TGTGCCAGCTCACCACCGACGAGCGGGAGGGCCAATGAGCAGTTCTTC.

This clone was seen once. The J gene is TRBJ2-5, the V gene TRBV2; TRBD1 is a possible D gene (5 bases). Germline values: CDR1 SNHLY, CDR2 FYNNEI. The V end lost 7 bases, the J end lost 5 bases, and 17 bases lay between the germline ends. The length of the CDR3 is 14 residues. The CDR3 protein is CASTILRQPETQYF. Here the CDR3 DNA reads TGTGCCAGCACCATCCTTAGACAGCCGGAGACCCAGTACTTC. Full variable domain (missing parts from reference TRBV2 and TRBJ2-5): EPEVTQTPSHQVTQMGQEVILRCVPISNHLYFYWYRQILGQKVEFLVSFYNNEISEKSEIFDDQFSVERPDGSNFTLKIRSTKLEDSAMYFCASTILRQPETQYFGPGTRLLVL.

The rearrangement links TRBV6-1 to TRBJ2-1, with D perhaps TRBD1 (6 bases). The CDR3 totals 13 residues. Germline V lookup: CDR1 MNHNS, CDR2 SASEGT. V gave up 8 bases and J gave up 4 bases, with 12 bases separating them. The CDR3 spells CASRQVEYNEQFF. As DNA, the CDR3 is TGTGCCAGCCGACAGGTAGAATACAATGAGCAGTTCTTC.

Only a few counts were recorded for this clone. DNA for the CDR3: TGTGCCAGCATCGCGGGACTACCGACCTACGAGCAGTACTTC. This encodes CASIAGLPTYEQYF. This rearrangement joins TRBV6-1 to TRBJ2-7, with TRBD2 matching over 7 bases. Germline CDR1 reads MNHNS; CDR2 reads SASEGT. The CDR3 has 14 residues. Unmatched junction bases numbered 8, after V lost 7 bases and J lost 2 bases.

CDR3 DNA sequence: TGTGCCAGCAGCTTATTGACGGCTTACGAGCAGTACTTC. It is translated as CASSLLTAYEQYF. J is TRBJ2-7 and V is TRBV7-8; D gene ambiguous. The CDR3 is 13 amino acids. Germline CDR1 is SGHVS and CDR2 is FQNEAQ. V lost 2 bases and J 4 bases, leaving 9 bases between the germline ends.

The V gene is TRBV5-1, the J gene TRBJ2-5; TRBD2 matches 7 bases. The CDR3 covers 15 residues. Germline CDR1 and CDR2: SGHRS and YFSETQ. V trimming: 1 base; J trimming: 1 base; junction bases outside the gene matches: 4. The CDR3 here is CASSLTGLSQETQYF. CDR3 DNA sequence: TGCGCCAGCAGCTTGACGGGACTATCCCAAGAGACCCAGTACTTC.

This clone occurred once. The chain uses TRBV29-1 and TRBJ1-1, with D possibly matching TRBD1 (6 bases). Germline lookup yields CDR1 SQVTM and CDR2 ANQGSEA. The germline V and J ends were trimmed by 6 bases and 1 base, with 18 bases remaining between them. There are 15 residues in the CDR3. The CDR3 sequence: CSVGKGTGPNTEAFF. The CDR3 nucleotides are TGCAGCGTGGGAAAGGGTACAGGGCCGAACACTGAAGCTTTCTTT.

The chain employs TRBV7-9 and TRBJ1-1, with TRBD1 identical over 8 bases. Germline CDR1 and CDR2: SEHNR and FQNEAQ (reference sequence). This CDR3 has 14 amino acids. Trimming took 5 bases from V and 5 from J; bases not matched to a gene: 7. The CDR3 here is CASSGQGTWTEAFF. The CDR3 DNA reads TGTGCCAGCAGCGGACAGGGAACTTGGACTGAAGCTTTCTTT.

This clone was counted ten times or more. The chain carries TRBV18 and TRBJ2-4; no clear D gene. The CDR3 runs 12 residues. Germline lookup yields CDR1 KGHSH and CDR2 LQKENI. Trimming cost V 1 base and J 4 bases, with 2 bases left between them. The chain's CDR3 is CASSPQKNIQYF. As DNA, the CDR3 is TGTGCCAGCTCACCACAGAAAAACATTCAGTACTTC.

The V call is TRBV4-1, the J call TRBJ1-5; D gene uncertain. CDR1 is MGHRA, CDR2 YSYEKL, per germline. V gave up 3 bases and J gave up 0 bases, with 9 bases separating them. This CDR3 region has 15 residues. CDR3: CASSHFDSSNQPQHF. The CDR3 nucleotides read TGCGCCAGCAGCCACTTTGATAGTAGCAATCAGCCCCAGCATTTT.

The chain recombines TRBV9 with TRBJ1-1; tentative D call: TRBD1 (6 bases). The V end lost 4 bases, the J end lost 6 bases, and 16 bases lay between the germline ends. The CDR3 has 14 residues. The V gene's germline CDR1 is SGDLS and CDR2 YYNGEE. CDR3 sequence reads: CASSFRTVFAEAFF. The CDR3 coding sequence is TGTGCCAGCAGCTTCAGGACAGTTTTCGCTGAAGCTTTCTTT.

The V call is TRBV11-2, the J call TRBJ1-2; no firm D call. The CDR3 covers 13 residues. From germline, CDR1 is SGHAT and CDR2 FQNNGV. Trimming pared 4 bases from V and 5 bases from J, leaving 11 bases between. This CDR3 is CASSSRLRYGYTF. CDR3 in DNA: TGTGCCAGCAGCTCCCGCCTAAGATATGGCTACACCTTC.